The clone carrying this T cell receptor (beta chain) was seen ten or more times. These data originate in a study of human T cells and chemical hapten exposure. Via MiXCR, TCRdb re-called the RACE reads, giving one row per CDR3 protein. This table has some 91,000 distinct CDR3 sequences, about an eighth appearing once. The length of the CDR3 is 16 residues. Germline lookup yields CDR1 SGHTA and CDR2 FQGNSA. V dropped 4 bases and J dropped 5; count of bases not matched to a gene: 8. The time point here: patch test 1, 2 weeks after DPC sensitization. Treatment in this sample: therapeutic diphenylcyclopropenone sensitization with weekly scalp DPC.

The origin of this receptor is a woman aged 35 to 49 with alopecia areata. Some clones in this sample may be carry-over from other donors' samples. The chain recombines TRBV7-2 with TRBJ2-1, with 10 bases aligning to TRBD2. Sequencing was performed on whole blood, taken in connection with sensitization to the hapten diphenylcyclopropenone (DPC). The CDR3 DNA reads TGTGCCAGCAGCTATCCAGGGGGACTAGCGAACAATGAGCAGTTCTTC. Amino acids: CASSYPGGLANNEQFF. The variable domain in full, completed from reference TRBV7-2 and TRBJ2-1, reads GAGVSQSPSNKVTEKGKDVELRCDPISGHTALYWYRQSLGQGLEFLIYFQGNSAPDKSGLPSDRFSAERTGGSVSTLTIQRTQQEDSAVYLCASSYPGGLANNEQFFGPGTRLTVL.